This TCR beta chain was sequenced during a study of vaccination and CD4 T cells after COVID-19. Researchers used the Oncomine TCR Beta short-read assay to sequence DNA from cultured CD4+ T cells. Via MiXCR, TCRdb re-called the PCR reads, giving one row per CDR3 protein. The sample has around 26,000 distinct CDR3 sequences, 50% to 75% seen once. This clonotype showed up just a few times. Its antigen is not identified. Per germline, CDR1 LNHNV and CDR2 YYDKDF (reference sequence). Trimming cost V 1 base and J 2 bases; bases outside gene matches: 7. This CDR3 has 16 residues. Treatment given: roughly 10-day PBMC culture with coronavirus spike peptide pools or control peptides (ViraFEST assay). Study-level points and caveats: Spike mono-reactivity was found in 304 of 307 vaccine-specific clones from convalescent patients. Convalescent patients saw a median roughly 85% of their reactive clones show up only after vaccination. Sampling was limited to relatively few convalescent patients, with no early post-infection timepoints studied.

This clonotype originated in a human donor who had recovered from COVID-19. The rearrangement links TRBV15 to TRBJ1-1; 7 bases are shared with TRBD1. What was sequenced was CD4+ T cells from blood, cultured in vitro. The CDR3 nucleotides are TGTGCCACCAGCAGAGGAGGGACAGTCCGCAACACTGAAGCTTTCTTT. Its translation is CATSRGGTVRNTEAFF.